This is a list of T cell receptor beta chains from one sample in a study of cytomegalovirus exposure and HLA in healthy donors. The table came from immunoSEQ multiplex PCR; TCRdb's copy has only in-frame clones and leaves some out. Among some 100,000 clones listed, 88% were seen once. The sample was PBMCs. Receptors originate from a man between 18 and 29 years old in good health and CMV-seropositive. Each CDR3 is given with its conserved first and last residue. The D gene is left open where the match is weak. The size field is filled for only some rows; it gives once, few, many or a size class.

v_call	d_call	j_call	clone_size	cdr3_nt	cdr3_aa
TRBV4-2	.	TRBJ2-5	.	TGTGCCAGCAGCCAAGATCTAATTAGGACCCAGTACTTC	CASSQDLIRTQYF
TRBV4-1	TRBD1	TRBJ2-7	.	TGCGCCAGCAGCCAATCCCCCGGGGGACAGGGGTACGAGCAGTACTTC	CASSQSPGGQGYEQYF
TRBV6-5	.	TRBJ1-6	.	TGTGCCAGCAGTTACTCGAGGGTAGGGAGGAATTCACCCCTCCACTTT	CASSYSRVGRNSPLHF
TRBV7-8	.	TRBJ1-5	.	TGTGCCAGCAGCTTAGCGGCAGGGCCCCAGCATTTT	CASSLAAGPQHF
TRBV6-5	.	TRBJ1-5	.	TGTGCCAGCAGTTACATGACGGGGTATAGCAATCAGCCCCAGCATTTT	CASSYMTGYSNQPQHF
TRBV5-4	TRBD1	TRBJ2-5	.	TGTGCCAGCGCACCGGCAGGACAGGGGAAGGAGACCCAGTACTTC	CASAPAGQGKETQYF
TRBV6-1	.	TRBJ2-7	.	TGTGCCAGCAGTGAATTCGGACAAATCGAGCAGTACTTC	CASSEFGQIEQYF
TRBV28	TRBD1	TRBJ1-5	.	TGTGCCAGCAGTCCATACTCACAGGGGGCGGGCAATCAGCCCCAGCATTTT	CASSPYSQGAGNQPQHF
TRBV7-2	.	TRBJ1-1	.	TGTGCCAGCAGCTCCCGGGGAGTCCATTTGAACACTGAAGCTTTCTTT	CASSSRGVHLNTEAFF
TRBV7-2	.	TRBJ2-1	.	TGTGCCAGCAGCTTAGTCGATGAGCAGTTCTTC	CASSLVDEQFF
TRBV7-9	TRBD1	TRBJ1-1	.	TGTGCCAGCAGCCATCAGGGGGAGAACACTGAAGCTTTCTTT	CASSHQGENTEAFF
TRBV25-1	.	TRBJ1-5	.	TGTGCCAGCAGTGCGGCAGACTACAATCAGCCCCAGCATTTT	CASSAADYNQPQHF
TRBV27	.	TRBJ1-2	.	TGTGCCAGCAGTCTCACAGAGGGATATGGCTACACCTTC	CASSLTEGYGYTF
TRBV5-1	.	TRBJ1-1	.	TGCGCCAGCAGCACAAAGCAGGGGAACACTGAAGCTTTCTTT	CASSTKQGNTEAFF
TRBV5-6	.	TRBJ2-2	.	TGTGCCAGCAGCTTCCAGGGGACGAACACCGGGGAGCTGTTTTTT	CASSFQGTNTGELFF
TRBV5-6	.	TRBJ1-2	.	TGTGCCAGCAGCTCGGGGGACCTGGGGGGCTACACCTTC	CASSSGDLGGYTF
TRBV27	.	TRBJ1-1	.	TGTGCCAGCAGCTTGGCCTCGGGGAACACTGAAGCTTTCTTT	CASSLASGNTEAFF
TRBV6-6	.	TRBJ1-2	few	TGTGCCAGCAGTTATTCGACAGACAACTATGGCTACACCTTC	CASSYSTDNYGYTF
TRBV27	TRBD2	TRBJ2-1	.	TGTGCCAGCAGTTTAGTCCTAGCGGGGAGAAATGAGCAGTTCTTC	CASSLVLAGRNEQFF
TRBV11-2	.	TRBJ2-2	.	TGTGCCAGCAGCTTACGGACGGGAAACACCGGGGAGCTGTTTTTT	CASSLRTGNTGELFF
TRBV19	.	TRBJ1-4	once	TGTGCCAGCTCCCCGGGCCCAGCGGGTGAAAAACTGTTTTTT	CASSPGPAGEKLFF
TRBV5-4	.	TRBJ2-3	.	TGTGCCAGCAGCTTGGTGGATTCGGGGGTAAGCACAGATACGCAGTATTTT	CASSLVDSGVSTDTQYF
TRBV10-3	.	TRBJ2-1	.	TGTGCCATCAGTGAGTCCTATGAGCAGTTCTTC	CAISESYEQFF
TRBV5-4	TRBD1	TRBJ2-5	once	TGTGCCAGCAGCTGGGACAGAGAAGAGACCCAGTACTTC	CASSWDREETQYF
TRBV27	.	TRBJ2-1	.	TGTGCCAGCAGTACCCCTTACAGGAATGAGCAGTTCTTC	CASSTPYRNEQFF
TRBV5-4	TRBD1	TRBJ1-2	.	TGTGCCAGCAGCTTGGATCCAGGGGGTGTCTATGGCTACACCTTC	CASSLDPGGVYGYTF
TRBV5-1	.	TRBJ2-7	.	TGCGCCAGCACCCGGAGGCCACAGGGAGACGAGCAGTACTTC	CASTRRPQGDEQYF
TRBV5-4	TRBD1	TRBJ2-3	.	TGTGCCAGCAGCTTGCCCGGACAGGGGGCTCGGGATACGCAGTATTTT	CASSLPGQGARDTQYF
TRBV10-3	.	TRBJ2-7	.	TGTGCCATCAGTGAGTCGATTTTGATCAGGCCAAGCTCCTACGAGCAGTACTTC	CAISESILIRPSSYEQYF
TRBV6-4	TRBD2	TRBJ2-3	few	TGTGCCAGCAGTGACTCAAGCGGGGCCCTAGATACGCAGTATTTT	CASSDSSGALDTQYF
TRBV6-5	.	TRBJ2-3	.	TGTGCCAGCAGTTACAACCCGGAGGATACGCAGTATTTT	CASSYNPEDTQYF
TRBV29-1	TRBD1	TRBJ1-4	.	TGCAGCGTCTTGAAAACAGGGGGCGCGAATGAAAAACTGTTTTTT	CSVLKTGGANEKLFF
TRBV27	.	TRBJ2-4	.	TGTGCCAGCAGCACAACCCTTAGGGAGGCGGTCGAAAACATTCAGTACTTC	CASSTTLREAVENIQYF
TRBV5-4	.	TRBJ2-1	.	TGTGCCAGCCTCCCCAACCGGGGGAGGACCTACAATGAGCAGTTCTTC	CASLPNRGRTYNEQFF
TRBV28	TRBD1	TRBJ1-4	.	TGTGCCAGCAGGACGACAGGGGTAAGGGAAAAACTGTTTTTT	CASRTTGVREKLFF
TRBV28	.	TRBJ2-3	.	TGTGCCAGCAGTTTATCCATGGAGCGCGGGGCAGATACGCAGTATTTT	CASSLSMERGADTQYF
TRBV7-8	TRBD1	TRBJ1-5	.	TGTGCCAGTCGGACAGGGGATCAGCCCCAGCATTTT	CASRTGDQPQHF
TRBV28	.	TRBJ2-7	.	TGTGCCAGCAGTGCGGCTCCGGGCGAGCAGTACTTC	CASSAAPGEQYF
TRBV5-1	TRBD1	TRBJ2-1	.	TGCGCCAGCAGATTCGGACAGGGGGCTAACAATGAGCAGTTCTTC	CASRFGQGANNEQFF
TRBV11-1	TRBD1	TRBJ1-2	.	TGTGCCAGCAGCTTAACAGGGGGTGAGGGCTACACCTTC	CASSLTGGEGYTF
TRBV7-2	TRBD1	TRBJ2-2	.	TGTGCCAGCAGCTTCTGGACAGGGGCAAACACCGGGGAGCTGTTTTTT	CASSFWTGANTGELFF
TRBV7-8	TRBD1	TRBJ1-6	.	TGTGCCAGCAGCCAGGGGGTCGATAATTCACCCCTCCACTTT	CASSQGVDNSPLHF
TRBV18	.	TRBJ2-3	.	TGTGCCAGCTCACCGAACGCAGGGATGAAGAGCACAGATACGCAGTATTTT	CASSPNAGMKSTDTQYF
TRBV7-9	.	TRBJ2-7	once	TGTGCCAGCAGCCTCCAGACTAATTCCTACGAGCAGTACTTC	CASSLQTNSYEQYF
TRBV5-1	.	TRBJ1-1	.	TGCGCCAGCAGCTCGTCTTCGGGGAACACTGAAGCTTTCTTT	CASSSSSGNTEAFF
TRBV4-2	TRBD1	TRBJ1-1	.	TGTGCCAGCAGCCTAACAGGGGTCGGCACTGAAGCTTTCTTT	CASSLTGVGTEAFF
TRBV7-9	TRBD2	TRBJ2-5	.	TGTGCCAGCAGCTCTAGCGGGGGCGGAGAGACCCAGTACTTC	CASSSSGGGETQYF
TRBV4-3	TRBD1	TRBJ1-4	.	TGCGCCAGCAGCCACCCCCCTGGACAGGGACCTAATGAAAAACTGTTTTTT	CASSHPPGQGPNEKLFF
TRBV6-5	TRBD1	TRBJ1-1	.	TGTGCCAGCAGTAGAGGGGACAGAGGTACTGAAGCTTTCTTT	CASSRGDRGTEAFF
TRBV19	.	TRBJ1-2	.	TGTGCCAGTAGTCCGGACGGGGGGGATGGCTACACCTTC	CASSPDGGDGYTF